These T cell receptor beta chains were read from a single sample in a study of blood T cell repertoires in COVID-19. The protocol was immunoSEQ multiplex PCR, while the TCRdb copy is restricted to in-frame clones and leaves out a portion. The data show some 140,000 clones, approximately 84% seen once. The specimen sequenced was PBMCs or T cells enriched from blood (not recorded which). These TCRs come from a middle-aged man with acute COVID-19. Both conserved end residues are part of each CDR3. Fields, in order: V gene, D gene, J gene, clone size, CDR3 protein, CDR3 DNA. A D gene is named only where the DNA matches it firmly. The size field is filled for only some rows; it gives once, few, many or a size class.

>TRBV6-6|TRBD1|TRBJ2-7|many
CASSSQAPDRGYEQYF
TGTGCCAGCAGTTCACAAGCCCCCGACAGGGGCTACGAGCAGTACTTC
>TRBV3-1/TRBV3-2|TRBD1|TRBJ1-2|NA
CASSPDRVGYGYTF
TGTGCCAGCAGCCCTGACAGGGTTGGCTATGGCTACACCTTC
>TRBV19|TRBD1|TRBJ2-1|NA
CAGSGRSGQDYNEQFF
TGTGCCGGTAGTGGCCGTTCGGGACAGGACTACAATGAGCAGTTCTTC
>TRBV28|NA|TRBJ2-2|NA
CASSLASANTGELFF
TGTGCCAGCAGTTTAGCCAGCGCGAACACCGGGGAGCTGTTTTTT
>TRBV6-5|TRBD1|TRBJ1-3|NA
CASSSFGQVGNTIYF
TGTGCCAGCAGCTCCTTTGGACAGGTGGGAAACACCATATATTTT
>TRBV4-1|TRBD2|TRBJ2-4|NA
CASSQGDGRARAKNIQYF
TGCGCCAGCAGCCAAGGGGACGGGAGGGCCCGAGCCAAAAACATTCAGTACTTC
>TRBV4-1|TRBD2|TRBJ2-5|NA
CASSPRSGTRETQYF
TGCGCCAGCAGCCCCAGGAGCGGGACTAGGGAGACCCAGTACTTC
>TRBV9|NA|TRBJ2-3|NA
CASSSEGVVAADTQYF
TGTGCCAGCAGCTCCGAAGGGGTGGTAGCGGCAGATACGCAGTATTTT
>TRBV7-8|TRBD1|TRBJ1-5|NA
CASSSSGTGNQPQHF
TGTGCCAGCAGCTCATCTGGGACAGGCAATCAGCCCCAGCATTTT
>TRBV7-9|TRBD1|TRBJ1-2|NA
CASNPTGEVGYGYTF
TGTGCCAGCAACCCGACAGGGGAGGTGGGGTATGGCTACACCTTC
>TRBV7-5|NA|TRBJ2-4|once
CARRHRAGEDIQYF
TGTGCCAGAAGACACAGAGCGGGGGAGGACATTCAGTACTTC
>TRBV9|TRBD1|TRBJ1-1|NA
CASSVGTGWDRAFF
TGTGCCAGCAGCGTAGGGACAGGGTGGGACCGGGCTTTCTTT
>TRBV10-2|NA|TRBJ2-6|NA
CASSDRTEIISGANVLTF
TGCGCCAGCAGTGACAGGACAGAGATAATCTCTGGGGCCAACGTCCTGACTTTC
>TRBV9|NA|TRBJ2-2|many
CASSVLAGGGELFF
TGTGCCAGCAGCGTACTAGCTGGAGGCGGGGAGCTGTTTTTT
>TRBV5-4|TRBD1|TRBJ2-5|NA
CASSVTGQETQYF
TGTGCCAGCAGCGTGACAGGGCAAGAGACCCAGTACTTC
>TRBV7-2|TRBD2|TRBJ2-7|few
CASSLTLTSIHEQYF
TGTGCCAGCAGCTTAACATTGACTAGCATCCACGAGCAGTACTTC
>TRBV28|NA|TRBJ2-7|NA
CASSIRGAYSYEQYF
TGTGCCAGCAGTATCAGGGGGGCCTACTCCTACGAGCAGTACTTC
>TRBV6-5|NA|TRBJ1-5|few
CASSSAGRANQPQHF
TGTGCCAGCAGTTCCGCGGGACGGGCCAATCAGCCCCAGCATTTT
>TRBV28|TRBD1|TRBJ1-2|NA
CASSLSLATGAWGGYTF
TGTGCCAGCAGTTTATCCCTTGCGACAGGGGCTTGGGGTGGCTACACCTTC
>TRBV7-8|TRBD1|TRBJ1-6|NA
CASSGVAGGNSPLHF
TGTGCCAGCAGCGGAGTGGCAGGGGGTAATTCACCCCTCCACTTT
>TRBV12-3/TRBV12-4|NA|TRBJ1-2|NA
CASRLGGNYGYTF
TGTGCCAGCCGTCTTGGCGGAAACTATGGCTACACCTTC
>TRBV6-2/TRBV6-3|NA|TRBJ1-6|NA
CASSYPGSSPLHF
TGTGCCAGCAGTTACCCAGGCAGTTCACCCCTCCACTTT